These 9 T cell receptor beta chains share one sample of origin, sequenced in a study of blood T cells in healthy people across ages. A second PCR of 7 to 11 cycles used a sample-barcoded 5' primer and a J-beta primer mix. TCRdb independently ran MiXCR on the 5' RACE reads; one entry per CDR3 protein. This table has roughly 900,000 distinct CDR3 sequences, about 48% appearing once. The sequenced sample was blood. The receptors derive from a man younger than 45 in good health.

The table lists this clonotype with a few counts. The gene calls are TRBV7-2 and TRBJ2-1, with 8 bases aligning to TRBD2. The CDR3 contains 16 residues. Trimming removed 5 bases from V and 7 bases from J; junction bases left unmatched: 13. Germline-derived CDR1 and CDR2 are SGHTA and FQGNSA. This CDR3 reads CASSRRGTRGGNEQFF. The DNA of the CDR3 is TGTGCCAGCAGCCGCCGGGGGACTAGGGGCGGGAATGAGCAGTTCTTC.

This clonotype was observed at least ten times. The genes are TRBV12-3 or TRBV12-4 and TRBJ2-5; D is uncertain. The CDR3 consists of 15 residues. Trimming shortened V by 6 bases and J by 0 bases, and 14 bases separated the two germline ends. CDR3 amino acids: CASSSPNWYQETQYF. CDR3 DNA sequence: TGTGCCAGCAGCTCTCCGAACTGGTACCAAGAGACCCAGTACTTC.

The rearrangement uses TRBV4-2 and TRBJ2-7, with D unresolved. The CDR3 loop spans 16 amino acids. V dropped 2 bases and J dropped 4 bases, with 18 bases sitting between them. Per germline, CDR1 LGHNA and CDR2 YNFKEQ. The CDR3 bases are TGTGCCAGCAGCCAAAACCAAAGATCGGACCTTTACGAGCAGTACTTC. It yields the protein CASSQNQRSDLYEQYF.

About this clonotype itself: Given a much more abundant clone one base away, this may be a read error. This chain joins TRBV6-5 and TRBJ2-7; the match to TRBD1 covers 11 bases. The CDR3 runs to 15 residues. Unmatched junction bases numbered 10, after V lost 8 bases and J lost 4 bases. Germline V gene lookup returns CDR1 MNHEY and CDR2 SVGAGI. The CDR3, as DNA: TGTGCCAGCGGGCACGGACAGGGGGCCTTATACGAGCAGTACTTC. Translating it yields CASGHGQGALYEQYF.

The rearrangement uses TRBV27 and TRBJ2-7; no definite D call. V shed 2 bases and J shed 10 bases, with 9 bases lying between them. The germline V gene encodes CDR1 MNHEY and CDR2 SMNVEV (reference sequence). The CDR3 length is 11 residues. CDR3 loop: CASSLEPDQYF. The CDR3, as DNA: TGTGCCAGCAGTTTAGAACCAGACCAGTACTTC.

This clonotype occurred a few times. This chain joins TRBV10-3 and TRBJ2-7, with D possibly matching TRBD2 (6 bases). The germline gives CDR1 ENHRY, CDR2 SYGVKD. CDR3 length equals 15 residues. Trimming took off 5 bases at V and 3 bases at J, with 17 bases between the two ends. CDR3 in DNA: TGTGCCATCAGTCCCGGGGCTAGCGCCCTCTACGAGCAGTACTTC. It yields the protein CAISPGASALYEQYF.

This chain connects TRBV4-1 to TRBJ2-6; 8 nucleotides match TRBD1. CDR3 size: 17 residues. The V and J ends lost 4 bases and 3 bases, in that order; junction bases with no gene match: 8. The germline CDR1 and CDR2 sequences are MGHRA and YSYEKL. This chain's CDR3 is CASSPGGADLGANVLTF. In DNA, the CDR3 is TGCGCCAGCAGCCCAGGGGGCGCGGATCTTGGGGCCAACGTCCTGACTTTC.

The V gene is TRBV18, the J gene TRBJ2-4; D tentatively reads TRBD1 or TRBD2 (5 bases each). This CDR3 has 12 residues. Trimming left V 1 base short and J 15 bases short, with 13 bases between. Germline lookup yields CDR1 KGHSH and CDR2 LQKENI. In DNA, the CDR3 is TGTGCCAGCTCACCACAACGTGGGGGAATGTACTTC. As protein: CASSPQRGGMYF.

The chain has TRBV6-5 and TRBJ2-7; D is possibly TRBD1 (5 bases). V was cut by 8 bases and J by 1 base, with 15 bases left in between. Looked up from germline, CDR1 is MNHEY and CDR2 is SVGAGI. This CDR3 has 14 amino acids. This CDR3 reads CASLVGHGSYEQYF. The CDR3 nucleotides are TGTGCCAGCCTCGTGGGGCATGGGTCCTACGAGCAGTACTTC.